In this sample, the clone carrying this T cell receptor (beta chain) turned up many times. Its specificity is unknown. V was cut by 1 base and J by 0 bases, with 12 bases left in between. The CDR3 extends over 16 amino acids. Germline values: CDR1 SGHVS, CDR2 FNYEAQ. The data were obtained in a study of metastatic and nonmetastatic thyroid tumors. Study-wide background: Repertoires from blood and tumor or nodule tissue of malignant and benign thyroid patients were compared. Overall study findings and caveats: According to reports, the diversity of TCR beta was significantly higher in malignant thyroid tumors than in benign nodules, and this held in both blood and tumor samples.

Until they underwent thyroid surgery, no patient had received any treatment. Authors' analysis steps: Clinicopathological groups supplied CDR3 differences that were used to build a distant-metastasis classifier for papillary thyroid cancer. TCRdb used MiXCR to call clones anew from the PCR reads. Clone size and V and J calls follow TCRdb, not the original study. The data show 45,000 to 50,000 clones, around 20% seen once. This receptor was identified in a male donor with papillary thyroid cancer or a benign thyroid nodule (not recorded which). Some clones in this sample may be carry-over from other donors' samples. The chain carries TRBV7-6 and TRBJ2-5; a possible D gene is TRBD2 (6 bases). Material for sequencing was blood. CDR3 region: CASSLGIWTNQETQYF. CDR3 DNA: TGTGCCAGCAGCTTAGGTATTTGGACTAACCAAGAGACCCAGTACTTC.